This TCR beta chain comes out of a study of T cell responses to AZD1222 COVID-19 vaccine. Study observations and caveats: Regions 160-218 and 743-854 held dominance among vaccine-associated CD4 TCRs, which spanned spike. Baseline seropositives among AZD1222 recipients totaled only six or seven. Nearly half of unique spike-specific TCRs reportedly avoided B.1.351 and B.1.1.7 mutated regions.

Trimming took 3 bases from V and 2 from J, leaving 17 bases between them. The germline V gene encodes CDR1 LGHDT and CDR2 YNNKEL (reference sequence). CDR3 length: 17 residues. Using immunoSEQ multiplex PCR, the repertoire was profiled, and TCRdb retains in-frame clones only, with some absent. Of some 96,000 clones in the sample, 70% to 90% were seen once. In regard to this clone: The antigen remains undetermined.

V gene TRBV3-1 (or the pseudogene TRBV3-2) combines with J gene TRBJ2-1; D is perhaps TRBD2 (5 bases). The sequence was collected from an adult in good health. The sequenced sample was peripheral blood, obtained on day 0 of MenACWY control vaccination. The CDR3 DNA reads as TGTGCCAGCAGCCAGCCCCACCTTTGGGGAGCCTACAATGAGCAGTTCTTC. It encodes CASSQPHLWGAYNEQFF.